This T cell receptor (beta chain) appears in the sequencing data of a study of immune cell composition in non-small cell lung cancer. General observations from the study: Clones >0.5% enriched in tumour were rarer in adenocarcinoma (roughly 35%) than squamous (approximately 80%).

Normal lung was taken at the farthest possible site, at least 3 cm from tumour. Profiled with immunoSEQ multiplex PCR; TCRdb holds only in-frame clones, not every one. Here the sample spans 1,500 to 2,000 clones, approximately 72% being singletons. As concerns this clone: Its specificity is not known.

The J segment lost 5 bases and the V segment lost 6 bases, leaving 3 bases of the junction unmatched. The CDR3 is made up of 12 amino acids. CDR1 is SGHTA, CDR2 FQGNSA, per germline. This TCR was sampled from a human donor with non-small cell lung cancer. This rearrangement joins TRBV7-2 to TRBJ2-7, with TRBD1 identical over 8 bases. The sequencing input was non-adjacent lung tissue. The CDR3 reads CASSRQGNEQYF. The CDR3 region has the DNA TGTGCCAGCAGTCGACAGGGGAACGAGCAGTACTTC.